This T cell receptor beta chain was captured by sequencing in a study of TET2 disruption in CD19-targeted CAR T cells (dated by TCRdb to the late 2010s). Context from the whole study: Sample numbers were set by the original clinical trial design and sample availability, with no additional inclusion criteria.

Deep sequencing of the TCR beta chain was done using the immunoSEQ assay. The published analysis was carried out like this. Only productive TCR beta rearrangements were used to calculate clonotype frequencies. Drawn from immuneACCESS, this table holds only the in-frame rearrangements with V and J called that TCRdb kept. Clones are partly lost; checked studies trace under half to an unresolved V gene and leave the rest unexplained. V and J calls and clone size are given by that table; D and trimming were obtained from the DNA. The sample table includes 25,000 or so clones. 1.9% of the sample is in the top ten clones. Results the study describes overall, beyond this receptor: The conclusions drawn about the patient's CAR T cells were based on extensive analysis of just one subject.

The treatment or condition label, read with the paper, signifies: autologous CTL019 cells: CD19 CAR with 4-1BB and CD3 zeta domains. TCR zeta and 4-1BB costimulatory signaling domains were built into the CD19 CAR. Leukapheresis was used to collect T cells from peripheral blood for manufacturing CTL019. The DNeasy Blood and Tissue Kit was used to extract genomic DNA from pre-infusion T cells, peripheral blood, or sorted post-infusion T cells. Comments on this clone: The antigen it binds to is not known. The read is 3 residues too short to cover the CDR3 end, so that end is filled in from the germline J gene.

Including cysteine and phenylalanine, the CDR3 has 13 amino acids. Part of the CDR3 DNA is given, 30 bases translated from base 1. The germline V gene (reference sequence) yields LNHDA for CDR1 and SQIVND for CDR2. After removal of 3 bases from V and 5 bases from J, the junction retains 3 bases not matched to a gene. The receptor comes from an older man with chronic lymphocytic leukemia. The sequence joins TRBV19 to TRBJ1-2, with 7 junctional bases fitting TRBD1. This specimen was CD8- CAR+ T cells sorted from cultured blood T cells, taken for CD19 CAR T cell therapy. The cell subset or site label of this sample denotes: CD8-negative CAR-positive T cells from the infusion product. Incomplete CDR3 DNA: TGTGCCAGTAGTATGGGACAGCTGTATGGC. This sequence encodes CASSMGQLYG. The full CDR3 protein reads CASSMGQLYGYTF.